This T cell receptor (beta chain) was captured by sequencing in a study of blood T cell repertoires in COVID-19 (TCRdb year 2020). Turning to the overall study: Samples covering the acute and convalescent phases of COVID-19 were provided by collaborators in the United States, Italy and Spain. The material from the prospective study consisted of cDNA or gDNA derived from T cells, B-cell-depleted T cells, or PBMCs. Deeply sampled blood TCRbeta repertoires from subjects exposed to, actively infected with, or recovered from COVID-19 were included in the dataset. The repertoires were released in a freely available public database intended as a resource for research on the immune response to SARS-CoV-2. The samples were drawn from the first 160 participants of the ongoing ImmuneRACE study and from over a thousand subjects provided by 6 global collaborators. A de-identified subject ID, COVID-19 status, age in years and sex were almost always included in the sample metadata. HLA class I and class II types, where available, came from metadata supplied by the sample provider rather than from assay-based typing.

What the research found in general, with its limitations: The quantity of clinical and demographic metadata differed by source and by participant and was supplied without curation.

Of note for this clone: Its antigen specificity is not known. Base qualities are not recorded, but no much larger clone differs from it by a single base.

At one collaborating source in Seattle, patients were enrolled during active infection and were followed longitudinally through the course of disease. Collaborating institutions collected whole blood in K2EDTA tubes following their own protocols. Collaborator samples were shipped for TCRbeta analysis as frozen whole blood, isolated PBMCs, or DNA extracted from either sample type. CDR1 is given as SEHNR and CDR2 as FQNEAQ, both from the germline V gene (reference sequence). The germline ends are 16 bases apart after V is trimmed by 6 bases and J by 8 bases. Reading from cysteine to phenylalanine, the CDR3 counts 14 amino acids. Only the CDR3 DNA stays, 42 bases, in frame from base 1. TCRbeta CDR3 regions were amplified from genomic DNA by means of the immunoSEQ Assay, a bias-controlled multiplex PCR. Concerning the study's data processing: Within the assay, amplification of reference gene primers was used to estimate how many nucleated cells each sample contained. To quantify the absolute abundance of each unique TCRbeta CDR3 rearrangement, sequence reads were collapsed and filtered. For each sample, productive Simpson clonality was calculated by taking the square root of Simpson's diversity index across productive rearrangements. Sourced from immuneACCESS, this table was stored by TCRdb with only in-frame sequences that have V and J called. A share of the clones is absent; for the studies checked, an unresolved V gene accounts for under half, and the remainder has no known explanation. Clone size and the V and J calls come from that table; the DNA yielded D and trimming. For this sample the table gives almost 350,000 clones, of which roughly nine tenths were detected only once. The ten largest clones take up around 3.9% of the sample.

The sample comprised peripheral blood. This chain is built from TRBV7-9 and TRBJ1-4; 5 matching bases give a weak D call of TRBD1. The clonotype originates from a woman aged 55-70 years with COVID-19, enrolled during active disease. The CDR3 protein: CASRENYRQEKLFF. The DNA is TGTGCCAGCAGGGAAAATTATAGACAGGAAAAACTGTTTTTT.